Following are 2 T cell receptor beta chains from one sample sequenced in a study of cytomegalovirus exposure and HLA in healthy donors. Primers included in the PCR were 60 Vbeta and 13 Jbeta primers. The assay was immunoSEQ multiplex PCR, and TCRdb's table has in-frame clones only and misses some. The sample table includes some 200,000 clones. The specimen sequenced was PBMCs. These receptors all come from a woman under 30 in good health and CMV-seropositive.

The chain uses TRBV5-6 and TRBJ1-2, with D unresolved. V was shortened by 4 bases and J by 5 bases, with 18 bases between the two germline ends. CDR1 and CDR2 (germline): SGHDT, YYEEEE. This CDR3 is built from 15 residues. CDR3 region: CASSPPAVGRYGYTF. The CDR3 DNA follows: TGTGCCAGCAGCCCCCCGGCGGTAGGGAGGTATGGCTACACCTTC.

This chain uses TRBV4-1 with TRBJ2-5, with a tentative D call TRBD2 (6 bases). V lost 6 bases to trimming and J lost 5 bases, with 19 bases between them. The CDR3 is 15 residues long. CDR1 and CDR2 from the germline V gene are MGHRA and YSYEKL. The CDR3 loop reads CASSRVGGFTETQYF. CDR3 DNA sequence: TGCGCCAGCAGTCGAGTGGGGGGTTTTACGGAGACCCAGTACTTC.